This TCR beta chain originates from a study of CD8 T cells in ankylosing spondylitis. This clonotype was observed a few times. What it recognizes is unknown. As the method for making TCR beta libraries, quantitative 5'-RACE with molecular barcodes was used. A single record per CDR3 protein comes from TCRdb applying MiXCR to the 5' RACE reads. The repertoire has 250,000 to 400,000 distinct CDR3 sequences, around a tenth of them found once; the top ten carry roughly 9.2%. Study-wide findings and caveats: Prior work had noted some motif variants in reactive arthritis blood and synovial fluid. In ankylosing spondylitis patients, matched synovial fluid reportedly showed significant enrichment of disease-linked clones.

Trimming removed 5 bases from V and 6 bases from J; junction bases left unmatched: 8. This CDR3 is built from 16 residues. The receptor was derived from a female donor with ankylosing spondylitis or in good health (not recorded which). The V gene is TRBV12-3 or TRBV12-4, the J gene TRBJ2-1, with TRBD1 matching 12 bases. Sequences were obtained from blood, either unsorted or a sorted T cell fraction (not recorded which). CDR3 sequence (DNA): TGTGCCAGCAGTCGCCGGGACAGGGGGCTGTCCAATGAGCAGTTCTTC. It is translated as CASSRRDRGLSNEQFF.